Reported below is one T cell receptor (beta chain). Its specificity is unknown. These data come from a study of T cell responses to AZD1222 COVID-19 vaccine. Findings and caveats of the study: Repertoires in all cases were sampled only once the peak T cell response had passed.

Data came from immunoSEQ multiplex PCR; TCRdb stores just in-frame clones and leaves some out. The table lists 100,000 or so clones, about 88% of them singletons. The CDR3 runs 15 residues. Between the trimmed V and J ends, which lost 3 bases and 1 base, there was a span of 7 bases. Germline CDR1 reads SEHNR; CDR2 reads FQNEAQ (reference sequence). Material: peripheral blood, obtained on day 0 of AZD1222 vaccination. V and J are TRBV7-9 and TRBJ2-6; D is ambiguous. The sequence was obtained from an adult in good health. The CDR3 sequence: CASSFAWSGANVLTF. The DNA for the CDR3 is TGTGCCAGCAGCTTCGCCTGGTCTGGGGCCAACGTCCTGACTTTC. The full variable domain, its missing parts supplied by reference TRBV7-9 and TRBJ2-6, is DTGVSQNPRHKITKRGQNVTFRCDPISEHNRLYWYRQTLGQGPEFLTYFQNEAQLEKSRLLSDRFSAERPKGSFSTLEIQRTEQGDSAMYLCASSFAWSGANVLTFGAGSRLTVL.